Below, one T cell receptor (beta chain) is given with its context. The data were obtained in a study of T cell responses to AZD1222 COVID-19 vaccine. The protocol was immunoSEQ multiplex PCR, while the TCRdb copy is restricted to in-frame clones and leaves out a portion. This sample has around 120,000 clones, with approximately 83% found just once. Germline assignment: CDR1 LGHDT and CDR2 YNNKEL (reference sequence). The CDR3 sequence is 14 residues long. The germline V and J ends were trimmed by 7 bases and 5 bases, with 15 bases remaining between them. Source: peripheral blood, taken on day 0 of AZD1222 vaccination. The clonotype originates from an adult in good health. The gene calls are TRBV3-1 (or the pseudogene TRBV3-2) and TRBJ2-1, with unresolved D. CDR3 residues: CASKNVPTDNEQFF. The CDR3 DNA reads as TGTGCCAGCAAGAACGTTCCGACGGACAATGAGCAGTTCTTC.